Listed below are T cell receptor beta chains from one sample, sequenced in a study of neurological immune-mediated disorders. TCRdb re-analysed the 5' RACE reads in MiXCR, keeping a single row per CDR3 protein. The profile shows about 10,000 distinct CDR3 sequences, about 23% of them singletons. The sequenced material came from CD8+ T cells from blood. The receptors stem from a woman aged 40 to 50 with multiple sclerosis. The CDR3 runs from the conserved cysteine through the conserved F or W. The order of the fields is CDR3 DNA, CDR3 protein, D gene, V gene, J gene, clone size. A D gene is named only where the DNA matches it firmly. The size field is filled for only some rows; it gives once, few, many or a size class.

TGTGCCAGCAGCGGGCTCTCAGCGGGGGGACAATACAATGAGCAGTTCTTC	CASSGLSAGGQYNEQFF	TRBD2	TRBV9	TRBJ2-1	many
TGTGCCAGCAGCGCCTCGCTACAGGGACCCACCACAGATGAGCAGTTCTTC	CASSASLQGPTTDEQFF	-	TRBV5-6	TRBJ2-1	few
TGTGCCATCAGTGACCCTCCGGGACAGGGGGACACTGAAGCTTTCTTT	CAISDPPGQGDTEAFF	TRBD1	TRBV10-3	TRBJ1-1	medium-sized
TGTGCCAGCAGCTTGGAATGGACAGCAGCCTACGAGCAGTACTTC	CASSLEWTAAYEQYF	-	TRBV5-6	TRBJ2-7	medium-sized
TGCGCCAGCAGCTCGCTCGGGACAAAAGAAGAGACCCAGTACTTC	CASSSLGTKEETQYF	-	TRBV5-1	TRBJ2-5	once
TGTGCCAGCATGCGGGTATTAGATGGCTACACCTTC	CASMRVLDGYTF	-	TRBV2	TRBJ1-2	many
TGCGCCAGCTTGGCCGGGACGGTAACTAACTATGGCTACACCTTC	CASLAGTVTNYGYTF	-	TRBV5-1	TRBJ1-2	-
TGTGCCAGCAGCTTCCCTACGGAGGGTAATGAAAAACTGTTTTTT	CASSFPTEGNEKLFF	-	TRBV7-8	TRBJ1-4	many
TGTGCCAGCAGCCAGTTGGGAGACTATGGCTACACCTTC	CASSQLGDYGYTF	-	TRBV14	TRBJ1-2	-
TGCGCCAGCAGCCAAGAGCGGGGGGGCGGGGAGCTGTTTTTT	CASSQERGGGELFF	TRBD2	TRBV4-1	TRBJ2-2	-
TGCGCCAGCAGCGCCCGGACAGGGGAAACTGAAGCTTTCTTT	CASSARTGETEAFF	TRBD1	TRBV5-1	TRBJ1-1	-
TGCGCCAGCAGGCAAGGGGATCAGAACACCGGGGAGCTGTTTTTT	CASRQGDQNTGELFF	-	TRBV5-1	TRBJ2-2	many
TGTGCCATCAGTGAAAAGCAGGGGGCAACCACAGATACGCAGTATTTT	CAISEKQGATTDTQYF	TRBD1	TRBV10-3	TRBJ2-3	-
TGTGCCACCAGTGATTCGGACAGCTATAACACAGATACGCAGTATTTT	CATSDSDSYNTDTQYF	-	TRBV24-1	TRBJ2-3	many
TGCGCCAGCAGCTTGGTTAGCACAGATACGCAGTATTTT	CASSLVSTDTQYF	-	TRBV5-1	TRBJ2-3	many
TGTGCCAGCAGCGTAGACGACACCTCTGGGGCCAACGTCCTGACTTTC	CASSVDDTSGANVLTF	-	TRBV9	TRBJ2-6	medium-sized
TGCGCCAGCAGTGAGGGGAGGGGCAGCAATCAGCCCCAGCATTTT	CASSEGRGSNQPQHF	-	TRBV10-2	TRBJ1-5	many
TGTGCCAGCAGCCCCGGAGACCCTGAAAAACTGTTTTTT	CASSPGDPEKLFF	-	TRBV7-2	TRBJ1-4	-
TGTGCCAGCAGCGTAGCCCCGGGACAGGGAGGAGCTGGGGCCAACGTCCTGACTTTC	CASSVAPGQGGAGANVLTF	TRBD1	TRBV9	TRBJ2-6	medium-sized
TGTGCCAGTAGTAACGGAGAACCCTACGAGCAGTACTTC	CASSNGEPYEQYF	-	TRBV19	TRBJ2-7	medium-sized
TGCAGTGCTAGAAGGGACTACGAGCAGTACTTC	CSARRDYEQYF	-	TRBV20-1	TRBJ2-7	many
TGCAGCGTTGCCCTCAACTTTGACAGGGCGGGGGGCTACACCTTC	CSVALNFDRAGGYTF	TRBD1	TRBV29-1	TRBJ1-2	-
TGTGCCAGCAGCTTAAGAGGGTACACCGGGGAGCTGTTTTTT	CASSLRGYTGELFF	-	TRBV11-3	TRBJ2-2	many
TGTGCCAGCAGCGTAGAGGGCACCCCCTACACTGAAGCTTTCTTT	CASSVEGTPYTEAFF	-	TRBV9	TRBJ1-1	once
TGCAGTGCTAGTGAAGGCGGAGATACGCAGTATTTT	CSASEGGDTQYF	-	TRBV20-1	TRBJ2-3	many
TGCAGTGCCACTGATAGGGTTACCGGGGAGCTGTTTTTT	CSATDRVTGELFF	-	TRBV20-1	TRBJ2-2	-
TGCGCCAGCAGCCAAGATCCAGGGATGGTGAGGGAGACCCAGTACTTC	CASSQDPGMVRETQYF	-	TRBV4-1	TRBJ2-5	-
TGTGCCAGCAGCCCCAGGGTTTCAACCTACGAGCAGTACTTC	CASSPRVSTYEQYF	-	TRBV7-9	TRBJ2-7	many
TGTGCCACCAGCGGCGGGGGGGACGGCGCCTACGAGCAGTACTTC	CATSGGGDGAYEQYF	TRBD2	TRBV15	TRBJ2-7	many
TGTGCCAGCAGTTTACAGAGGGTGACTGAAGCTTTCTTT	CASSLQRVTEAFF	-	TRBV12-3/TRBV12-4	TRBJ1-1	many
TGCGCCAGCAGCTTGCTGGGGGGGGGGCCCAACGAGCAGTACTTC	CASSLLGGGPNEQYF	-	TRBV5-1	TRBJ2-7	medium-sized
TGCGCCAGCTCCCGGGACAGTCATTCTCTCGGGGAGCTGTTTTTT	CASSRDSHSLGELFF	TRBD1	TRBV5-1	TRBJ2-2	once
TGTGCCAGCAGCCCCCTAGCGGGGTGGAGCACCGGGGAGCTGTTTTTT	CASSPLAGWSTGELFF	TRBD2	TRBV9	TRBJ2-2	many
TGTGCCACCAGTGAATCATGGACAGGGCCCTACAATGAGCAGTTCTTC	CATSESWTGPYNEQFF	TRBD1	TRBV24-1	TRBJ2-1	many
TGTGCCAGCGAAATCGGACTAGCGATTCCCAATGAGCAGTTCTTC	CASEIGLAIPNEQFF	TRBD2	TRBV5-6	TRBJ2-1	-
TGCGCCAGCAGCCTGGATGCCAATGAGCAGTTCTTC	CASSLDANEQFF	-	TRBV5-1	TRBJ2-1	medium-sized
TGTGCCAGCAGCAGCCCCGAGACAGGGGACGAAAAACTGTTTTTT	CASSSPETGDEKLFF	TRBD1	TRBV5-5	TRBJ1-4	few
TGTGCCAGCAGTTTAGTGGGGGGGGACAGATACACTGAAGCTTTCTTT	CASSLVGGDRYTEAFF	TRBD1	TRBV27	TRBJ1-1	many
TGCGCCAGCAGCTCTCAACCGGGCCGGGGCAATGAGCAGTTCTTC	CASSSQPGRGNEQFF	-	TRBV5-1	TRBJ2-1	many
TGTGCCAGCAGCGTCCACGGGGGCGCCTTTGGCAATCAGCCCCAGCATTTT	CASSVHGGAFGNQPQHF	-	TRBV7-3	TRBJ1-5	many
TGCGCCAGCAGGGCTTGGGGGGGCGCCGGAGATACGCAGTATTTT	CASRAWGGAGDTQYF	-	TRBV5-1	TRBJ2-3	-
TGCAGCGTTGAGAAGGTGGTCTATGGCTACACCTTC	CSVEKVVYGYTF	-	TRBV29-1	TRBJ1-2	many
TGTGCCAGCAGCGTAGCAGGGAACCTCTATGGCTACACCTTC	CASSVAGNLYGYTF	-	TRBV9	TRBJ1-2	-
TGTGCCAGCAGTACTAGCGGGATGGACTCCTACGAGCAGTACTTC	CASSTSGMDSYEQYF	TRBD2	TRBV6-5	TRBJ2-7	-
TGTGCCACCAGCAGACGGGGACAGGCGAGCTCCTACAATGAGCAGTTCTTC	CATSRRGQASSYNEQFF	TRBD1	TRBV15	TRBJ2-1	few
TGTGCCAGCAGTCGACAGGGGTACAATGAGCAGTTCTTC	CASSRQGYNEQFF	TRBD1	TRBV12-3/TRBV12-4	TRBJ2-1	many
TGCGCCAGCAGCTTGGGCCTAGCGGGCAGTGAGCAGTTCTTC	CASSLGLAGSEQFF	TRBD2	TRBV5-1	TRBJ2-1	once